Listed here are 13 T cell receptor beta chains from one sample, sequenced in a study of blood T cell repertoires in COVID-19. TCRdb's copy holds only in-frame clones and misses some; the assay was immunoSEQ multiplex PCR. The sample contains roughly 250,000 clones, 65% to 90% of which appear only once. What was sequenced was peripheral blood. Receptors were obtained from an elderly woman with active or convalescent COVID-19.

The gene calls are TRBV7-2 and TRBJ2-1; no firm D call. The V end lost 1 base, the J end lost 4 bases, and 11 bases lay between the germline ends. CDR1 is SGHTA and CDR2 is FQGNSA in the germline V gene. The CDR3 is 15 residues long. DNA of the CDR3: TGTGCCAGCAGCTTAGGCCTTTTACAATACAATGAGCAGTTCTTC. It specifies CASSLGLLQYNEQFF.

The chain employs TRBV7-8 and TRBJ2-2; 7 bases fit TRBD1. Germline CDR1 reads SGHVS; CDR2 reads FQNEAQ. The CDR3 runs 16 residues. The junction had 7 bases not matched to a gene; V was cut back by 2 bases and J by 4 bases. The CDR3 loop reads CASSLYGPGGTGELFF. The CDR3 coding sequence is TGTGCCAGCAGCTTATATGGCCCAGGGGGCACCGGGGAGCTGTTTTTT.

The chain has TRBV7-9 and TRBJ2-5, with D possibly matching TRBD2 (6 bases). V was clipped by 3 bases and J by 2 bases, with 10 bases between them. This CDR3 has 14 amino acids. Germline V gives CDR1 SEHNR, CDR2 FQNEAQ (reference sequence). The CDR3 DNA reads as TGTGCCAGCAGCTTGTGGGGAGGTCAAGAGACCCAGTACTTC. It is translated as CASSLWGGQETQYF.

This chain's CDR3 is CASSGGLTGTANQPQHF. In nucleotides, the CDR3 is TGTGCCAGCAGTGGGGGTCTAACCGGGACAGCAAATCAGCCCCAGCATTTT. The V gene is TRBV2, the J gene TRBJ1-5; 7 bases line up with TRBD1. There are 17 residues in the CDR3. Trimming removed 4 bases from V and 4 bases from J; junction bases left unmatched: 13. The germline V gene encodes CDR1 SNHLY and CDR2 FYNNEI.

The chain links TRBV10-3 to TRBJ2-7, with TRBD2 matching 14 bases. The germline CDR1 and CDR2 sequences are ENHRY and SYGVKD. V shed 4 bases, J shed 0 bases, and the junction held 5 bases outside the gene matches. The CDR3 covers 17 residues. CDR3: CAISGRLAGGSSYEQYF. The CDR3 coding sequence is TGTGCCATCAGTGGGAGACTAGCGGGGGGGAGCTCCTACGAGCAGTACTTC.

This chain links TRBV20-1 with TRBJ1-2; D unresolved. Looked up from germline, CDR1 is DFQATT and CDR2 is SNEGSKA (reference sequence). The CDR3 totals 11 residues. Trimming removed 3 bases from V and 5 bases from J, with 7 bases in between. The CDR3 here is CSASGPYGYTF. The DNA of the CDR3 is TGCAGTGCTAGTGGTCCATATGGCTACACCTTC.

The J gene is TRBJ1-2, the V gene TRBV16; weak D call: TRBD1 (5 bases). The CDR3 runs 13 residues. Trimming shortened V by 6 bases and J by 3 bases, and 11 bases separated the two germline ends. Germline-derived CDR1 and CDR2 are KGHSY and FQNENV. CDR3 coding DNA: TGTGCCAGCAGTCTACGGGGGTACTATGGCTACACCTTC. Translating gives CASSLRGYYGYTF.

V gene TRBV10-3 combines with J gene TRBJ1-2; D remains unclear. Germline V gene sequence: CDR1 ENHRY, CDR2 SYGVKD. V lost 7 bases and J 3 bases, leaving 6 bases between the germline ends. This CDR3 comprises 11 residues. The CDR3 is CAIMQDYGYTF. Written as DNA, the CDR3 is TGTGCCATCATGCAGGACTATGGCTACACCTTC.

The chain is built from TRBV15 and TRBJ2-7, with 7 nucleotides matching TRBD2. The CDR3 is made up of 16 amino acids. Trimming cost V 3 bases and J 3 bases; bases outside gene matches: 11. CDR1 and CDR2 from the germline V gene are LNHNV and YYDKDF (reference sequence). In DNA form, the CDR3 reads TGTGCCACCAGCAGGGCGACCGTGGGAGGGCTCTACGAGCAGTACTTC. Residues: CATSRATVGGLYEQYF. The full variable domain, with the rest looked up from reference TRBV15 and TRBJ2-7, is DAMVIQNPRYQVTQFGKPVTLSCSQTLNHNVMYWYQQKSSQAPKLLFHYYDKDFNNEADTPDNFQSRRPNTSFCFLDIRSPGLGDTAMYLCATSRATVGGLYEQYFGPGTRLTVT.

On this clone itself: Distinct nucleotide sequences in the sample also encode this CDR3. This chain links TRBV19 with TRBJ1-5; D remains unclear. Trimming stripped 1 base from V and 7 bases from J, with 8 bases between. The V gene's germline CDR1 is LNHDA and CDR2 SQIVND (reference sequence). The CDR3 spans 13 residues. CDR3 protein: CASSIGRGQPQHF. As DNA, the CDR3 is TGTGCCAGTAGTATAGGCCGCGGGCAGCCCCAGCATTTT.

The chain links TRBV18 to TRBJ1-4; D is perhaps TRBD1 (5 bases). Per the germline V gene, CDR1 is KGHSH and CDR2 is LQKENI. This CDR3 region has 14 residues. Trimming left V 6 bases short and J 8 bases short, with 16 bases between. In nucleotides, the CDR3 is TGTGCCAGCTCTCGCGGGGGACCAACAGAAAAACTGTTTTTT. This sequence encodes CASSRGGPTEKLFF.

The CDR3 sequence: CASRSGTSGTGDEQFF. CDR3 nucleotides: TGTGCCAGCAGGTCCGGGACTAGCGGGACAGGGGATGAGCAGTTCTTC. The chain carries TRBV28 and TRBJ2-1, with 13 bases fitting TRBD2. Germline-derived CDR1 and CDR2 are MDHEN and SYDVKM. CDR3 length equals 16 residues. Losses at the gene ends were 6 bases for V and 8 bases for J; bases not matched to a gene: 10.

This clone showed up just a few times. The CDR3 reads CASSQWDRGNEKLFF. For the CDR3, the DNA is TGTGCCAGCAGCCAATGGGACAGGGGGAATGAAAAACTGTTTTTT. The chain has TRBV3-1 (or the pseudogene TRBV3-2) and TRBJ1-4; 11 nucleotides agree with TRBD1. This CDR3 has 15 residues. J gave up 5 bases and V 2 bases, and 1 base lay outside the gene matches. The germline V gene has CDR1 LGHDT and CDR2 YNNKEL (reference sequence).